The 5 T cell receptor beta chains listed next were all sequenced from one sample in a study of identical twins. TCRdb re-called the 5' RACE reads through MiXCR, storing one row per CDR3 protein. Found here are a few hundred thousand distinct CDR3 sequences, around a tenth of them singletons; the top ten hold under 3.5%. This same sample was also part of a study on yellow fever vaccine responses in identical twins.

Sequenced material: PBMCs. Receptor source: a woman aged 18-29 years in good health.

This clonotype was found many times. The chain links TRBV7-2 to TRBJ2-5; unclear D gene. From germline, CDR1 is SGHTA and CDR2 FQGNSA. Trimming cost V 4 bases and J 5 bases, with 20 bases left between them. This CDR3 has 16 residues. The CDR3 loop reads CASSSTPDLYVETQYF. The DNA of the CDR3 is TGTGCCAGCAGCTCAACGCCCGACTTATATGTGGAGACCCAGTACTTC.

The sample holds a few counts of this clonotype. The chain uses TRBV4-2 and TRBJ2-1; 9 bases are a match to TRBD2. The junction had 8 bases not matched to a gene; V was cut back by 0 bases and J by 8 bases. In germline, CDR1 is LGHNA, CDR2 YNFKEQ. The CDR3 length is 16 residues. The CDR3 region is CASSQDGGGAADEQFF. The DNA of the CDR3 is TGTGCCAGCAGCCAAGACGGCGGGGGGGCCGCAGATGAGCAGTTCTTC.

There are many counts of this clonotype. The chain combines TRBV25-1 with TRBJ1-1; the match to TRBD1 covers 9 bases. This CDR3 spans 15 amino acids. J lost 1 base, V lost 4 bases, and 4 bases had no gene match. Germline values: CDR1 MGHDK, CDR2 SYGVNS. CDR3 loop: CASSGWTGANTEAFF. CDR3 nucleotide sequence: TGTGCCAGCAGTGGCTGGACAGGGGCGAACACTGAAGCTTTCTTT.

About this clonotype: One end of the junction does not line up with germline, which may come from a read error. The gene calls are TRBV18 and TRBJ2-1; TRBD1 matches at 9 bases. The CDR3 is 15 amino acids. The germline V gene encodes CDR1 KGHSH and CDR2 LQKENI. The CDR3 protein is CASSPLWTGDNEQFF. As DNA, the CDR3 is TGCGCCAGCTCACCATTGTGGACAGGGGACAATGAGCAGTTCTTC. The full variable domain, with the rest looked up from reference TRBV18 and TRBJ2-1, is NAGVMQNPRHLVRRRGQEARLRCSPMKGHSHVYWYRQLPEEGLKFMVYLQKENIIDESGMPKERFSAEFPKEGPSILRIQQVVRGDSAAYFCASSPLWTGDNEQFFGPGTRLTVL.

This clonotype was seen many times. This chain connects TRBV5-1 to TRBJ2-7; 8 bases agree with TRBD2. The J segment lost 2 bases and the V segment lost 5 bases, leaving 9 bases of the junction unmatched. CDR3 length: 15 residues. Germline V gives CDR1 SGHRS, CDR2 YFSETQ. CDR3 sequence: CASSPGGGVTYEQYF. The CDR3 coding sequence is TGCGCCAGCAGTCCCGGGGGGGGGGTCACCTACGAGCAGTACTTC. The full variable domain, its missing parts supplied by reference TRBV5-1 and TRBJ2-7, is KAGVTQTPRYLIKTRGQQVTLSCSPISGHRSVSWYQQTPGQGLQFLFEYFSETQRNKGNFPGRFSGRQFSNSRSEMNVSTLELGDSALYLCASSPGGGVTYEQYFGPGTRLTVT.